One and the same sample provided the 15 T cell receptor beta chains below, sequenced in a study of spatial heterogeneity in lung cancer. Stated time point: blood at routine non-recurrence follow-up after resection. Tumor, nontumor lung or frozen PBMC supplied whole RNA that was sequenced unsorted. TCRdb itself ran the 5' RACE reads through MiXCR, one entry per CDR3 protein. The sample has around 110,000 distinct CDR3 sequences, 10% to 15% seen once; the top ten hold approximately 16%. This material consisted of PBMCs, taken at follow-up. These receptors all come from a male donor with early-stage non-small cell lung cancer.

This clonotype was counted at least ten times. The chain is built from TRBV5-6 and TRBJ1-3, with 7 positions matching TRBD1. CDR1 is SGHDT, CDR2 YYEEEE, per germline. This CDR3 region has 17 residues. V shed 4 bases, J shed 0 bases, and the junction held 10 bases outside the gene matches. In DNA form, the CDR3 reads TGTGCCAGCAGCCCGACGGACAGGTTCGCCTCTGGAAACACCATATATTTT. Translated: CASSPTDRFASGNTIYF.

This clonotype has just a few counts. The J gene is TRBJ1-6, the V gene TRBV28; 10 positions match TRBD1. This CDR3 is built from 15 residues. Germline loops: CDR1 MDHEN, CDR2 SYDVKM. Germline trimming cut 10 bases from V and 3 bases from J; bases unmatched to any gene: 6. The CDR3 loop is CATSRDRGYNSPLHF. The DNA for the CDR3 is TGTGCCACCTCGCGGGACAGGGGCTATAATTCACCCCTCCACTTT.

This clonotype occurred many times. V is TRBV20-1 and J is TRBJ2-6, with no clear D. Trimming took off 6 bases at V and 13 bases at J, with 22 bases between the two ends. Germline values: CDR1 DFQATT, CDR2 SNEGSKA (reference sequence). The CDR3 runs to 14 residues. The CDR3 DNA follows: TGCAGTGCCCTATCCCCTGAGCCCGTAAGAGTCCTGACTTTC. This gives the protein CSALSPEPVRVLTF.

This clonotype was found many times. The chain employs TRBV11-2 and TRBJ1-1; D is uncertain. V dropped 0 bases and J dropped 2 bases, with 10 bases sitting between them. The germline V gene encodes CDR1 SGHAT and CDR2 FQNNGV. This CDR3 is 15 amino acids long. CDR3 nucleotide sequence: TGTGCCAGCAGCTTAGAGGGTCCGGGAAACACTGAAGCTTTCTTT. Its protein product is CASSLEGPGNTEAFF.

This clonotype was recorded a few times. The rearrangement uses TRBV11-2 and TRBJ2-2; the D is unclear. The CDR3 extends over 16 amino acids. The germline V gene encodes CDR1 SGHAT and CDR2 FQNNGV. Trimming shortened V by 3 bases and J by 6 bases, and 17 bases separated the two germline ends. CDR3 loop: CASSLSASRASGELFF. CDR3 in DNA: TGTGCCAGCAGCTTGTCCGCCTCTCGCGCATCCGGGGAGCTGTTTTTT. Together with reference TRBV11-2 and TRBJ2-2, the CDR3 gives the full variable domain: EAGVAQSPRYKIIEKRQSVAFWCNPISGHATLYWYQQILGQGPKLLIQFQNNGVVDDSQLPKDRFSAERLKGVDSTLKIQPAKLEDSAVYLCASSLSASRASGELFFGEGSRLTVL.

The chain combines TRBV20-1 with TRBJ2-7, with 7 bases that match TRBD1. With V trimmed by 0 bases and J by 2 bases, 4 bases remained unmatched. The CDR3 has 14 amino acids. Germline CDR1 is DFQATT and CDR2 is SNEGSKA (reference sequence). CDR3 nucleotides: TGCAGTGCTAGAGATCGGGACAGAACCTACGAGCAGTACTTC. It yields the protein CSARDRDRTYEQYF.

This clonotype was recorded at least ten times. The gene calls are TRBV5-1 and TRBJ2-7, with D possibly being TRBD1 (6 bases). The CDR3 has 16 amino acids. Germline loops: CDR1 SGHRS, CDR2 YFSETQ. The V end was cut by 7 bases, the J end by 6 bases, with 26 bases between. The CDR3 coding sequence is TGCGCCAGCGCCCAGAACCCGAGCACATTAGGGGGCGAGCAGTACTTC. Protein: CASAQNPSTLGGEQYF.

V gene TRBV6-5 combines with J gene TRBJ2-4; tentative D call: TRBD1 (6 bases). The V gene's germline CDR1 is MNHEY and CDR2 SVGAGI. Between the trimmed V and J ends, which lost 6 bases and 5 bases, there was a span of 8 bases. This CDR3 spans 12 amino acids. The CDR3 bases are TGTGCCAGCAGCCCAGGGGAAAACATTCAGTACTTC. Translated, it gives CASSPGENIQYF.

This clonotype has a handful of counts. The genes are TRBV28 and TRBJ1-2; the D is unclear. The germline CDR1 and CDR2 sequences are MDHEN and SYDVKM. This CDR3 is 13 amino acids long. With 3 bases removed from V and 5 bases from J, the gap between germline ends came to 10 bases. As DNA, the CDR3 is TGTGCCAGCAGTTTTGCGGGGTTATATGGCTACACCTTC. Translated: CASSFAGLYGYTF.

This clonotype came up a few times. J is TRBJ2-1 and V is TRBV25-1, with 7 nucleotides matching TRBD1. The CDR3 covers 13 residues. The V and J ends lost 7 bases and 3 bases, in that order; junction bases with no gene match: 3. Germline CDR1 MGHDK, CDR2 SYGVNS. CDR3 residues: CASNSGGYNEQFF. The CDR3 DNA is TGTGCCAGCAATTCAGGGGGCTACAATGAGCAGTTCTTC.

This clonotype was counted only a few times. The CDR3: CSYRQGASYEQYF. The CDR3 nucleotides are TGCAGTTATCGGCAGGGGGCCTCCTACGAGCAGTACTTC. The chain carries TRBV29-1 and TRBJ2-7; TRBD1 aligns across 8 bases. CDR1 SQVTM and CDR2 ANQGSEA come from the germline V gene. This CDR3 has 13 amino acids.

To note about this clonotype: A much larger clone lies a single base off, so this may be a read error. The V call is TRBV7-3, the J call TRBJ1-5; TRBD1 is a possible D gene (5 bases). Trimming took 4 bases from V and 3 from J, leaving 7 bases between them. The CDR3 spans 13 residues. The germline V gene has CDR1 SGHTA and CDR2 FQGTGA. CDR3 sequence: CASSSGVNQPQHF. The CDR3 DNA is TGTGCCAGCAGCTCGGGGGTCAATCAGCCCCAGCATTTT. The full variable domain, its missing parts supplied by reference TRBV7-3 and TRBJ1-5, is GAGVSQTPSNKVTEKGKYVELRCDPISGHTALYWYRQSLGQGPEFLIYFQGTGAADDSGLPNDRFFAVRPEGSVSTLKIQRTERGDSAVYLCASSSGVNQPQHFGDGTRLSIL.

The rearrangement links TRBV3-1 to TRBJ2-7; 7 nucleotides match TRBD2. Germline V gene sequence: CDR1 LGHDT, CDR2 YNNKEL (reference sequence). V lost 1 base and J lost 1; bases outside the gene matches: 10. This CDR3 spans 17 amino acids. Written as DNA, the CDR3 is TGTGCCAGCAGCCAAGTCGGCGGGGGACTTTTTTCCTACGAGCAGTACTTC. Translation: CASSQVGGGLFSYEQYF.

This clonotype was counted only a few times. The rearrangement uses TRBV14 and TRBJ2-5; D gene ambiguous. Germline CDR1 is SGHDN and CDR2 is FVKESK. V was trimmed by 0 bases and J by 4 bases, leaving 9 bases between them. The CDR3 has 14 amino acids. CDR3 in amino acids: CASSQEIWAETQYF. Here the CDR3 DNA reads TGTGCCAGCAGCCAAGAGATATGGGCAGAGACCCAGTACTTC. The whole variable domain, remainder taken from reference TRBV14 and TRBJ2-5, is EAGVTQFPSHSVIEKGQTVTLRCDPISGHDNLYWYRRVMGKEIKFLLHFVKESKQDESGMPNNRFLAERTGGTYSTLKVQPAELEDSGVYFCASSQEIWAETQYFGPGTRLLVL.

This clonotype was observed a few times. The rearrangement uses TRBV3-1 and TRBJ2-5; 9 positions agree with TRBD2. Trimming removed 2 bases from V and 4 bases from J; junction bases left unmatched: 5. Germline CDR1 LGHDT, CDR2 YNNKEL (reference sequence). This CDR3 has 15 amino acids. CDR3: CASSQQRGAGETQYF. CDR3 bases: TGTGCCAGCAGCCAACAGCGGGGGGCCGGAGAGACCCAGTACTTC.